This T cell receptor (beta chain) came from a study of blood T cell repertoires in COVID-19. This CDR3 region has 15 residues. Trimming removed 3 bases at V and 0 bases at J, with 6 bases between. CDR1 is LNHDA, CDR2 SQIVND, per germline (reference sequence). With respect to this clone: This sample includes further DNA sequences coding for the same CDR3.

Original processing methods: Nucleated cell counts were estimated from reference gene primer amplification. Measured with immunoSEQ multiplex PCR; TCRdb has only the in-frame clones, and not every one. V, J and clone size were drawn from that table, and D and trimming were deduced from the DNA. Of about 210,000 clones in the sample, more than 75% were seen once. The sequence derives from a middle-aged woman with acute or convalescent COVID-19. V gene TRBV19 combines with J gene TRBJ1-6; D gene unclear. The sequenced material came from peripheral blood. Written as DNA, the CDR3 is TGTGCCAGTAGTATCTCGAGCTCCTATAATTCACCCCTCCACTTT. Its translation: CASSISSSYNSPLHF.